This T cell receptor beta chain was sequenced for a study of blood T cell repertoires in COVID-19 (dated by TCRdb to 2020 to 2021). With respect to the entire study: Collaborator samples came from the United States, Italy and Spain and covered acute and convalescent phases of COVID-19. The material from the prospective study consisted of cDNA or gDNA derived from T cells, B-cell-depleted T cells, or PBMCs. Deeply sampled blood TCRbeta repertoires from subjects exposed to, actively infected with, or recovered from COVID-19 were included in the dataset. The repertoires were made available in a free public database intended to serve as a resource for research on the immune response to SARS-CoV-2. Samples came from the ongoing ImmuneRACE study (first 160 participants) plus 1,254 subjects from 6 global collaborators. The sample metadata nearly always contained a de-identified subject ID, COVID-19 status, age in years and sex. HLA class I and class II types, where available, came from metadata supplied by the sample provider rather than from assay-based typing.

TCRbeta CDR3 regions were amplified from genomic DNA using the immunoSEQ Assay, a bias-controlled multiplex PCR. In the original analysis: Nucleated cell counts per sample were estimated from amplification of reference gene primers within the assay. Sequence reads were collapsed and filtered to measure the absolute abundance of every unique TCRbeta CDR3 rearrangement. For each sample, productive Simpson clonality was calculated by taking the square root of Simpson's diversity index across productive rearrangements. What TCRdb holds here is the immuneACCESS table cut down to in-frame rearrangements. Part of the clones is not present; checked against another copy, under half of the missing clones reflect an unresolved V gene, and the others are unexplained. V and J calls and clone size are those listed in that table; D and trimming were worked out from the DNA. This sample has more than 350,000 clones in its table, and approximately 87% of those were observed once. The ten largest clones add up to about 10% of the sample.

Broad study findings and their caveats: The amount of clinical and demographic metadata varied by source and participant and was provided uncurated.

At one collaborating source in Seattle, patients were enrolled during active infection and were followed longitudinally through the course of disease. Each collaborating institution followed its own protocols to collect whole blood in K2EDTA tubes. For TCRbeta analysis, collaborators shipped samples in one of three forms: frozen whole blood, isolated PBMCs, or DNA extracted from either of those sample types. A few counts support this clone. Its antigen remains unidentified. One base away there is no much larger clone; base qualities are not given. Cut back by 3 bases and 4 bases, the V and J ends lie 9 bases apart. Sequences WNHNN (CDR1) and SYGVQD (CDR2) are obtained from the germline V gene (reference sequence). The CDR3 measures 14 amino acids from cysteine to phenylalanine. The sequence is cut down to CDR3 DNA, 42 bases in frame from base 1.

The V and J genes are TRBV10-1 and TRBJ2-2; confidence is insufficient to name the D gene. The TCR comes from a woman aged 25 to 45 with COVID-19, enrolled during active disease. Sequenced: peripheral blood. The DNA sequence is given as TGCGCCAGCAGTGAAAGGAGTCGCACCGGGGAGCTGTTTTTT. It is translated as CASSERSRTGELFF.